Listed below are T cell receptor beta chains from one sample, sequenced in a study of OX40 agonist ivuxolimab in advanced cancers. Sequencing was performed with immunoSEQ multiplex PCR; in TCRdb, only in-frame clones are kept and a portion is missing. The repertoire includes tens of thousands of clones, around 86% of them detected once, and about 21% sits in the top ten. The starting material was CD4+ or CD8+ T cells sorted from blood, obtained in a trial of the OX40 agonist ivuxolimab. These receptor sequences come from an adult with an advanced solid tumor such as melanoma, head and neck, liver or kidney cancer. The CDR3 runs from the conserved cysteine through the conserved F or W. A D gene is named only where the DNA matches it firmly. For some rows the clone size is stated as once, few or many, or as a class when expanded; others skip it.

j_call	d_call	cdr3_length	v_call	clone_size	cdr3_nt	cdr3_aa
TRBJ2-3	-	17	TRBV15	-	TGTGCCACCAGCAGAGATTTTTCCCTTTCAGCCACAGATACGCAGTATTTT	CATSRDFSLSATDTQYF
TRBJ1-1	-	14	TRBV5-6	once	TGTGCCAGCAGCCCCGGACAGAAGAACACTGAAGCTTTCTTT	CASSPGQKNTEAFF
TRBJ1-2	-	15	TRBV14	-	TGTGCCAGCAGCCAAGAAAGGATAACAGTTAATGGCTACACCTTC	CASSQERITVNGYTF
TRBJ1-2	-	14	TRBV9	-	TGTGCCAGCAGCGTAGACACCCCCTCGTATGGCTACACCTTC	CASSVDTPSYGYTF
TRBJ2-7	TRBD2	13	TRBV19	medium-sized	TGTGCCAGTAGTACGGGGGGGGTCTACGAGCAGTACTTC	CASSTGGVYEQYF
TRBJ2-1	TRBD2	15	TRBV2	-	TGTGCCAGCAGTGTACTAGCGGCGTCCTACAATGAGCAGTTCTTC	CASSVLAASYNEQFF
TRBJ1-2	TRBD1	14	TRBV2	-	TGTGCCAGCAGTGAACCCGACAGGGGAGGTGGCTACACCTTC	CASSEPDRGGGYTF
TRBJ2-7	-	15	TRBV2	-	TGTGCCAGCAGCGAGGCTCGGGACCCCTCCTACGAGCAGTACTTC	CASSEARDPSYEQYF
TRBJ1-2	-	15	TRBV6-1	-	TGTGCCAGCAGTGTCGGGCTAGGACCTAACTATGGCTACACCTTC	CASSVGLGPNYGYTF
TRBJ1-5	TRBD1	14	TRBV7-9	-	TGTGCCAGCAGCTCTGGGACAGGTTCCGAGCCCCAGCATTTT	CASSSGTGSEPQHF
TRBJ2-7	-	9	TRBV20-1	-	TGCAGTGCTACCTACGAGCAGTACTTC	CSATYEQYF
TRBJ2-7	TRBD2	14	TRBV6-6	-	TGTGCCAGCAGTTACGGAGGGAGGGCCTACGAGCAGTACTTC	CASSYGGRAYEQYF
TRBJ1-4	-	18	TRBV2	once	TGTGCCAGCAGTGAAGATAGCGGGGGGGCTGCAACTAATGAAAAACTGTTTTTT	CASSEDSGGAATNEKLFF
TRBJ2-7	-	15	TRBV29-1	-	TGCAGCGTTGAAGTAGAACAGGGGGGGCGTTACGAGCAGTACTTC	CSVEVEQGGRYEQYF
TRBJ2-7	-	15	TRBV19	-	TGTGCCAGTAGCCCTGATACCGGCGGCTCCTACGAGCAGTACTTC	CASSPDTGGSYEQYF